This passage covers 28 T cell receptor beta chains from one sample sequenced in a study of T-cell reconstitution after alpha-beta-depleted transplantation in children. TCRbeta library construction was performed incorporating unique molecular identifiers. TCRdb redid the calling of the PCR reads with MiXCR, one entry per CDR3 protein. Of roughly 500,000 distinct CDR3 sequences in the sample, approximately 12% were seen once. The sample was PBMCs from the stem cell graft donor, taken from the stem cell graft. Receptor source: a human donor who donated a stem cell graft to a child with combined immunodeficiency.

This clonotype was seen a few times. V gene TRBV28 combines with J gene TRBJ2-7, with D possibly TRBD1 on 6 matching bases. This CDR3 has 15 residues. V shed 4 bases and J shed 1 base, with 14 bases lying between them. The germline V gene has CDR1 MDHEN and CDR2 SYDVKM. CDR3 in DNA: TGTGCCAGCAGTTCGGCTGGACAGACTTCCTACGAGCAGTACTTC. Its translation: CASSSAGQTSYEQYF.

This clonotype showed up many times. The chain uses TRBV27 and TRBJ2-7; 11 bases are a match to TRBD1. J was trimmed by 4 bases and V by 5 bases; bases with no gene match: 7. The V gene's germline CDR1 is MNHEY and CDR2 SMNVEV (reference sequence). The CDR3 has 15 residues. The CDR3 nucleotides are TGTGCCAGCAGTACCCTCGGGACAGGGGGGTACGAGCAGTACTTC. Its protein product is CASSTLGTGGYEQYF.

The chain recombines TRBV30 with TRBJ2-2, with 8 positions matching TRBD2. This CDR3 has 16 amino acids. The J segment lost 6 bases and the V segment lost 3 bases, leaving 12 bases of the junction unmatched. Germline assignment: CDR1 GTSNPN and CDR2 SVGIG (reference sequence). The CDR3: CAWSAWSTSVPGELFF. CDR3 coding DNA: TGTGCCTGGAGCGCGTGGTCGACTAGCGTTCCCGGGGAGCTGTTTTTT.

In this sample, this clonotype turned up many times. This chain joins TRBV12-3 or TRBV12-4 and TRBJ1-2; 8 bases align to TRBD1. The CDR3 runs to 14 residues. V gave up 8 bases and J gave up 4 bases; unmatched junction bases: 9. The CDR3 region has the DNA TGTGCCAGCCTAAACGGGGACAGGCCCTATGGCTACACCTTC. Protein sequence: CASLNGDRPYGYTF.

The chain has TRBV11-2 and TRBJ2-5; 7 bases line up with TRBD2. CDR3 size: 21 residues. V shed 1 base and J 2 bases; nucleotides not matched to a gene: 22. Germline V gene sequence: CDR1 SGHAT, CDR2 FQNNGV. CDR3 residues: CASSLVQPTLSWEGRQETQYF. The CDR3 DNA reads TGTGCCAGCAGCTTAGTCCAACCGACCCTATCCTGGGAGGGGAGGCAAGAGACCCAGTACTTC. Using reference TRBV11-2 and TRBJ2-5 for the parts outside the CDR3, the full variable domain is EAGVAQSPRYKIIEKRQSVAFWCNPISGHATLYWYQQILGQGPKLLIQFQNNGVVDDSQLPKDRFSAERLKGVDSTLKIQPAKLEDSAVYLCASSLVQPTLSWEGRQETQYFGPGTRLLVL.

The V and J genes are TRBV4-1 and TRBJ2-7; D uncertain. The germline CDR1 and CDR2 sequences are MGHRA and YSYEKL. The CDR3 has 16 amino acids. Trimming pared 6 bases from V and 0 bases from J, leaving 18 bases between. The CDR3 is CASSLSVGLDSYEQYF. DNA of the CDR3: TGCGCCAGCAGTTTAAGCGTCGGGTTAGACTCCTACGAGCAGTACTTC.

This clonotype was recorded a few times. This sequence joins TRBV12-3 or TRBV12-4 and TRBJ2-3; maybe TRBD2 (5 bases). The CDR3 is made up of 13 amino acids. Trimming removed 7 bases from V and 6 bases from J, with 14 bases in between. In nucleotides, the CDR3 is TGTGCCAGCAACCTACCGGGGTCCGATACGCAGTATTTT. The encoded protein is CASNLPGSDTQYF.

The J gene is TRBJ2-1, the V gene TRBV6-2 or TRBV6-3, with 7 bases that match TRBD1. The trim removed 0 bases at V and 2 bases at J, leaving 4 bases unmatched. This CDR3 contains 16 residues. Germline V gene sequence: CDR1 MNHEY, CDR2 SVGEGT. The CDR3: CASSYSRQGTYNEQFF. The CDR3 bases are TGTGCCAGCAGTTACTCGAGACAGGGAACCTACAATGAGCAGTTCTTC.

The rearrangement links TRBV10-2 to TRBJ1-5; no firm D call. Between the trimmed V and J ends, which lost 7 bases and 4 bases, there was a span of 11 bases. The CDR3 is made up of 13 amino acids. The germline V gene encodes CDR1 WSHSY and CDR2 SAAADI. The CDR3 DNA reads TGCGCCAGCAATTCCGGCCGGAATCAGCCCCAGCATTTT. Translated: CASNSGRNQPQHF.

The chain is built from TRBV4-1 and TRBJ2-3, with D unclear. CDR1 is MGHRA, CDR2 YSYEKL, per germline. The length of the CDR3 is 16 residues. V dropped 0 bases and J dropped 2 bases, with 12 bases sitting between them. CDR3 residues: CASSQDRGRYTDTQYF. CDR3 DNA sequence: TGCGCCAGCAGCCAAGATCGAGGAAGATACACAGATACGCAGTATTTT.

A word on this clonotype: Compared with germline, one end of the junction differs, possibly owing to a read error. Here the CDR3 DNA reads TGTGCCAGCTCCCCACAGGGACTCGGGGGTAGCGAGCAGTACTTC. Protein sequence: CASSPQGLGGSEQYF. The chain couples TRBV18 to TRBJ2-7; tentatively, D is TRBD1 or TRBD2 (6 bases each). From germline, CDR1 is KGHSH and CDR2 LQKENI. There are 15 residues in the CDR3. The variable domain in full, with the rest retrieved from reference TRBV18 and TRBJ2-7, is NAGVMQNPRHLVRRRGQEARLRCSPMKGHSHVYWYRQLPEEGLKFMVYLQKENIIDESGMPKERFSAEFPKEGPSILRIQQVVRGDSAAYFCASSPQGLGGSEQYFGPGTRLTVT.

The rearrangement links TRBV5-1 to TRBJ2-1; a weak D match, TRBD2 (6 bases). This CDR3 is 16 amino acids long. V was trimmed by 0 bases and J by 1 base, leaving 11 bases between them. Germline CDR1 and CDR2: SGHRS and YFSETQ. In DNA, the CDR3 is TGCGCCAGCAGCTTGGGAGCGGGTCAGTCCTACAATGAGCAGTTCTTC. Protein: CASSLGAGQSYNEQFF.

This clonotype was seen more than once but under ten times. The chain links TRBV6-2 or TRBV6-3 to TRBJ2-7; TRBD2 might be the D (5 bases). The CDR3 is 14 amino acids. Trimming removed 7 bases at V and 5 bases at J, with 18 bases between. Germline V gene data show CDR1 as MNHEY and CDR2 as SVGEGT. Written as DNA, the CDR3 is TGTGCCAGCACGCCGGGATCCACGGTCCACGAGCAGTACTTC. Translating gives CASTPGSTVHEQYF.

The gene calls are TRBV15 and TRBJ2-3; 10 nucleotides align to TRBD1. CDR3 length equals 15 residues. Germline V gene data show CDR1 as LNHNV and CDR2 as YYDKDF (reference sequence). J gave up 4 bases and V 3 bases, and 4 bases lay outside the gene matches. For the CDR3, the DNA is TGTGCCACCAGCAGCTGGGACAGGGGAGCAGATACGCAGTATTTT. It encodes CATSSWDRGADTQYF.

This clonotype was counted many times. The V gene is TRBV20-1, the J gene TRBJ2-4; perhaps TRBD1 as D (5 bases). The CDR3 runs to 17 residues. Trimming left V 0 bases short and J 4 bases short, with 19 bases between. From germline, CDR1 is DFQATT and CDR2 SNEGSKA (reference sequence). Written as DNA, the CDR3 is TGCAGTGCTAGAGAAATGCTGACAGCCACCTTTAAAAACATTCAGTACTTC. Residues: CSAREMLTATFKNIQYF.

This sequence joins TRBV10-3 and TRBJ2-3, with 15 bases matching TRBD2. The CDR3 totals 18 residues. The junction had 10 bases not matched to a gene; V was cut back by 7 bases and J by 2 bases. CDR1 is ENHRY, CDR2 SYGVKD, per germline. The CDR3: CAITPGTSGGPDTDTQYF. The CDR3 DNA reads as TGTGCCATCACCCCGGGGACTAGCGGGGGGCCAGACACAGATACGCAGTATTTT.

This clonotype occurred many times. CDR3 amino acids: CASSLYSPGTLYNEQFF. Written as DNA, the CDR3 is TGTGCCAGCAGCTTATATAGCCCCGGGACCCTCTACAATGAGCAGTTCTTC. The chain employs TRBV7-8 and TRBJ2-1; D may correspond to TRBD1 or TRBD2 (5 bases each). This CDR3 spans 17 amino acids. The germline gives CDR1 SGHVS, CDR2 FQNEAQ. Trimming took 2 bases from V and 3 from J, leaving 17 bases between them.

This chain links TRBV5-1 with TRBJ2-7, with TRBD2 matching over 8 bases. The CDR3 length is 19 residues. V was clipped by 0 bases and J by 3 bases; unmatched bases: 17. Germline V gene lookup returns CDR1 SGHRS and CDR2 YFSETQ. The CDR3 loop is CASSLAVAGGAGFLYEQYF. The DNA for the CDR3 is TGCGCCAGCAGCTTGGCCGTGGCGGGAGGAGCGGGGTTCCTCTACGAGCAGTACTTC.

This clonotype was picked up a small number of times. The chain links TRBV20-1 to TRBJ2-1, with D unclear. The CDR3 has 16 amino acids. V was pared by 3 bases and J by 4 bases, with 19 bases between. Germline V gives CDR1 DFQATT, CDR2 SNEGSKA (reference sequence). The CDR3 DNA reads TGCAGTGCTAGGTCCGTCGCTGGATCGGAATACAATGAGCAGTTCTTC. Amino acid sequence: CSARSVAGSEYNEQFF.

This rearrangement joins TRBV18 to TRBJ2-4, with D uncertain. The V gene lost 7 bases and the J gene lost 11 bases, with 21 bases spanning the gap. The germline CDR1 and CDR2 sequences are KGHSH and LQKENI. The CDR3 is 14 residues long. The CDR3 reads CASCLTPQKSVQYF. The CDR3 DNA sequence: TGTGCCAGCTGCCTAACCCCACAGAAGTCCGTTCAGTACTTC.

This clonotype was observed at least ten times. The rearrangement joins TRBV5-1 to TRBJ2-2; 9 nucleotides match TRBD1. Germline V CDR1 and CDR2: SGHRS, YFSETQ. Unmatched junction bases numbered 7, after V lost 5 bases and J lost 2 bases. There are 16 residues in the CDR3. The CDR3 sequence is CASRTGQGDNTGELFF. In DNA, the CDR3 is TGCGCCAGCAGGACGGGACAGGGAGATAACACCGGGGAGCTGTTTTTT.

The chain has TRBV20-1 and TRBJ2-3; D gene ambiguous. V lost 0 bases, J lost 0 bases, and 7 bases lay in between. Per germline, CDR1 DFQATT and CDR2 SNEGSKA (reference sequence). The CDR3 has 14 residues. This CDR3 is CSARDQPSTDTQYF. DNA for the CDR3: TGCAGTGCTAGAGACCAGCCTAGCACAGATACGCAGTATTTT.

This clonotype was seen only a few times. The chain links TRBV20-1 to TRBJ1-1; D unclear. The CDR3 runs 12 residues. Germline V CDR1 and CDR2: DFQATT, SNEGSKA (reference sequence). The ends were cut back, 7 bases at V and 0 bases at J, with 9 bases in the middle. Here the CDR3 reads CSVGFLNTEAFF. The CDR3 DNA is TGCAGTGTGGGATTTTTGAACACTGAAGCTTTCTTT.

This clonotype came up many times. The V call is TRBV20-1, the J call TRBJ2-7, with D hard to call. The V end was cut by 3 bases, the J end by 9 bases, with 15 bases between. The CDR3 loop spans 12 amino acids. Germline values: CDR1 DFQATT, CDR2 SNEGSKA (reference sequence). CDR3 loop: CSASQETVRQYF. In DNA form, the CDR3 reads TGCAGTGCTAGTCAGGAGACGGTGAGGCAGTACTTC.

V usage is TRBV10-3 and J usage is TRBJ2-6, with TRBD2 as a possible D gene (6 bases). The CDR3 is 14 amino acids. Germline V gene data show CDR1 as ENHRY and CDR2 as SYGVKD. Between the trimmed V and J ends, which lost 2 bases and 6 bases, there was a span of 8 bases. The CDR3 DNA follows: TGTGCCATCAGTGAGGGGGAGGAGGCCAACGTCCTGACTTTC. This gives the protein CAISEGEEANVLTF.

Many counts were recorded for this clonotype. This sequence joins TRBV4-3 and TRBJ2-6, with D possibly TRBD2 on 5 matching bases. CDR1 is LGHNA, CDR2 YSLEER, per germline. The germline V and J ends were trimmed by 2 bases and 1 base, with 15 bases remaining between them. The CDR3 contains 18 residues. Here the CDR3 reads CASSQILRVRSGANVLTF. Here the CDR3 DNA reads TGCGCCAGCAGCCAAATTTTGAGGGTCAGGTCTGGGGCCAACGTCCTGACTTTC.

The chain combines TRBV7-2 with TRBJ2-3; TRBD2 matches 7 bases. The V segment lost 1 base and the J segment 3 bases; nucleotides outside the gene matches: 7. The CDR3 is 16 amino acids. The germline V gene encodes CDR1 SGHTA and CDR2 FQGNSA. DNA for the CDR3: TGTGCCAGCAGCTTAGGGGCGGGGGTGGGGACAGATACGCAGTATTTT. Its translation is CASSLGAGVGTDTQYF.

V and J are TRBV30 and TRBJ1-4, with TRBD1 as a possible D gene (5 bases). The CDR3 is made up of 14 amino acids. Trimming left V 5 bases short and J 1 base short, with 11 bases between. Germline CDR1 is GTSNPN and CDR2 is SVGIG (reference sequence). CDR3 residues: CAWRYGGTNEKLFF. CDR3 nucleotides: TGTGCCTGGCGTTATGGGGGAACTAATGAAAAACTGTTTTTT.